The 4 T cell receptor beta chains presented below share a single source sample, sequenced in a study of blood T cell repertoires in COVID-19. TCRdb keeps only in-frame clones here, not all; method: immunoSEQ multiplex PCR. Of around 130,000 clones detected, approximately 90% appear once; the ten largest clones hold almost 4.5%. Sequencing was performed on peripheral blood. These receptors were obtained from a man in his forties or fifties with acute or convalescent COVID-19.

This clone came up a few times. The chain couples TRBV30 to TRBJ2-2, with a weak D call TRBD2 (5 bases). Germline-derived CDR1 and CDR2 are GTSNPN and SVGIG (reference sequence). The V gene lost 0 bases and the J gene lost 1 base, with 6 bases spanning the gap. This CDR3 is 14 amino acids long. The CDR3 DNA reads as TGTGCCTGGAGTGTACGGGGGAACACCGGGGAGCTGTTTTTT. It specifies CAWSVRGNTGELFF.

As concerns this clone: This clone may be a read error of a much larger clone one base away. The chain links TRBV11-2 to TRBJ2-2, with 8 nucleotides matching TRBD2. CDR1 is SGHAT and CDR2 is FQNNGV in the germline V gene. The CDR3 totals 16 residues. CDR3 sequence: CASSLGVAGFTGKLFF. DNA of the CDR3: TGTGCCAGCAGCTTAGGTGTAGCGGGGTTCACCGGGAAGCTGTTTTTT.

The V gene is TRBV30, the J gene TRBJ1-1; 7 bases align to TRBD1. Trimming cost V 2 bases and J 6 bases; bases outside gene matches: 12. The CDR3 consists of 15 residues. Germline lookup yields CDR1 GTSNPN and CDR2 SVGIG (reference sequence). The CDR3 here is CAWSPRTGRLSEAFF. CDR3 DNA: TGTGCCTGGAGTCCCCGGACAGGTAGACTATCTGAAGCTTTCTTT.

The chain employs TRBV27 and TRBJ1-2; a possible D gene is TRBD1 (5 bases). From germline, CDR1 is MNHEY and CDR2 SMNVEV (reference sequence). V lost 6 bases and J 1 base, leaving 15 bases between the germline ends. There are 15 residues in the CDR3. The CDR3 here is CASRFPLGLNYGYTF. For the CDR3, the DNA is TGTGCCAGCAGGTTTCCCTTGGGACTTAACTATGGCTACACCTTC.